The 21 T cell receptor beta chains presented below share a single source sample, sequenced in a study of blood T cell repertoires in COVID-19. TCRdb's table, derived via immunoSEQ multiplex PCR, lists solely in-frame clones and lacks some. The profile shows over 200,000 clones, less than 90% of them singletons. The sequencing input was peripheral blood. Receptor source: a woman aged 80 or older with active or convalescent COVID-19.

As regards this clone: Other DNA sequences from this sample encode an identical CDR3 as well. The chain couples TRBV12-3 or TRBV12-4 to TRBJ1-3; D remains unclear. V was clipped by 8 bases and J by 0 bases, with 8 bases between them. There are 13 residues in the CDR3. CDR3 protein: CASGRGSGNTIYF. In DNA, the CDR3 is TGTGCCAGCGGGCGTGGCTCTGGAAACACCATATATTTT.

On this clone: Other nucleotide sequences in the sample specify the same CDR3. DNA for the CDR3: TGTGCCAGTAGCAGGGGACAGCAAGAGACCCAGTACTTC. Translated: CASSRGQQETQYF. The chain has TRBV19 and TRBJ2-5; 7 positions agree with TRBD1. The CDR3 is 13 residues long. Losses at the gene ends were 6 bases for V and 2 bases for J; bases not matched to a gene: 3. Germline-derived CDR1 and CDR2 are LNHDA and SQIVND (reference sequence). The whole variable domain, remainder taken from reference TRBV19 and TRBJ2-5, is DGGITQSPKYLFRKEGQNVTLSCEQNLNHDAMYWYRQDPGQGLRLIYYSQIVNDFQKGDIAEGYSVSREKKESFPLTVTSAQKNPTAFYLCASSRGQQETQYFGPGTRLLVL.

The chain joins TRBV4-3 to TRBJ2-5, with D unclear. The CDR3 contains 15 residues. The germline V gene encodes CDR1 LGHNA and CDR2 YSLEER. Between the trimmed V and J ends, which lost 0 bases and 0 bases, there was a span of 8 bases. In DNA, the CDR3 is TGCGCCAGCAGCCAAGACTACCCGAACCAAGAGACCCAGTACTTC. Translation gives CASSQDYPNQETQYF.

The CDR3, as DNA: TGTGCCAGCAGCAAGAGCGGGGCCCGCACAGATACGCAGTATTTT. This translates into CASSKSGARTDTQYF. This chain connects TRBV11-2 to TRBJ2-3; 7 nucleotides agree with TRBD2. The ends lost 5 bases at V and 1 base at J; junction bases unmatched: 6. The CDR3 is made up of 15 amino acids. From germline, CDR1 is SGHAT and CDR2 FQNNGV.

This clone has only one observation. Other DNA sequences in the same sample also yield this CDR3. The V and J genes are TRBV5-1 and TRBJ1-2; 8 bases agree with TRBD1. The V segment lost 4 bases and the J segment 3 bases; nucleotides outside the gene matches: 2. CDR3 length: 13 residues. CDR1 is SGHRS and CDR2 is YFSETQ in the germline V gene. CDR3 bases: TGCGCCAGCAGCCTGACAGGGGACTATGGCTACACCTTC. Its translation is CASSLTGDYGYTF.

J is TRBJ1-1 and V is TRBV6-5; the D gene is possibly TRBD1 (5 bases). Germline CDR1 is MNHEY and CDR2 is SVGAGI. This CDR3 region has 14 residues. V was clipped by 0 bases and J by 5 bases, with 10 bases between them. The CDR3 is CASSYSGGWTEAFF. For the CDR3, the DNA is TGTGCCAGCAGTTACTCCGGGGGATGGACTGAAGCTTTCTTT.

The chain has TRBV18 and TRBJ2-7, with TRBD2 identical over 10 bases. The CDR3 is made up of 15 amino acids. Losses at the gene ends were 3 bases for V and 5 bases for J; bases not matched to a gene: 7. The V gene's germline CDR1 is KGHSH and CDR2 LQKENI. CDR3 in DNA: TGTGCCAGCTCACCCTCCTCTAGCGGGAGTAACGAGCAGTACTTC. Translated, it gives CASSPSSSGSNEQYF.

J is TRBJ2-7 and V is TRBV11-2, with no clear D. V was trimmed by 1 base and J by 1 base, leaving 8 bases between them. Germline CDR1 reads SGHAT; CDR2 reads FQNNGV. CDR3 length: 14 residues. The chain's CDR3 is CASSLAASSYEQYF. The DNA of the CDR3 is TGTGCCAGCAGCTTAGCGGCTAGTTCCTACGAGCAGTACTTC.

J is TRBJ2-1 and V is TRBV19, with TRBD2 matching 9 bases. CDR3 length equals 16 residues. Unmatched junction bases numbered 7, after V lost 3 bases and J lost 4 bases. From germline, CDR1 is LNHDA and CDR2 SQIVND (reference sequence). In DNA form, the CDR3 reads TGTGCCAGTAGTATGCGGCGGGGGGGATTTTACAATGAGCAGTTCTTC. Residues: CASSMRRGGFYNEQFF.

The chain recombines TRBV10-1 with TRBJ2-7, with a tentative D call TRBD2 (5 bases). Germline loops: CDR1 WNHNN, CDR2 SYGVQD (reference sequence). V was clipped by 11 bases and J by 3 bases, with 14 bases between them. The CDR3 length is 12 residues. The CDR3 sequence: CAPPGSRYEQYF. In nucleotides, the CDR3 is TGCGCCCCACCGGGGAGTCGCTACGAGCAGTACTTC.

The chain uses TRBV11-3 and TRBJ2-2; 11 bases align to TRBD2. Unmatched junction bases numbered 6, after V lost 5 bases and J lost 4 bases. The CDR3 covers 16 residues. The germline V gene encodes CDR1 SGHNT and CDR2 YENEEA. This CDR3 is CASSRGLADFTGELFF. The CDR3 region has the DNA TGTGCCAGCAGCCGGGGACTAGCGGACTTCACCGGGGAGCTGTTTTTT.

This chain connects TRBV12-1 to TRBJ2-7; the table names TRBD2, a call not compared with the DNA. TRBV12-1 is assigned pseudogene status. The CDR3 is 15 amino acids. CDR3 in DNA: TGTGCCAGCAGCTCCCCCACTACTAGCTCCTACGAGCAGTACTTC. Amino acid sequence: CASSSPTTSSYEQYF.

This chain links TRBV30 with TRBJ1-2, with D possibly being TRBD1 (6 bases). The CDR3 runs 14 residues. Germline V CDR1 and CDR2: GTSNPN, SVGIG (reference sequence). V gave up 3 bases and J gave up 6 bases, with 17 bases separating them. CDR3 loop: CAWSWTRGLNGYTF. The CDR3 DNA is TGTGCCTGGAGCTGGACCAGGGGCTTAAATGGCTACACCTTC. The full variable domain, in which reference TRBV30 and TRBJ1-2 provide the parts outside the CDR3, is SQTIHQWPATLVQPVGSPLSLECTVEGTSNPNLYWYRQAAGRGLQLLFYSVGIGQISSEVPQNLSASRPQDRQFILSSKKLLLSDSGFYLCAWSWTRGLNGYTFGSGTRLTVV.

This clone was counted once. The V gene is TRBV5-8, the J gene TRBJ1-5; 7 positions agree with TRBD1. CDR1 SGHTS and CDR2 YDEGEE come from the germline V gene. Germline trimming cut 3 bases from V and 4 bases from J; bases unmatched to any gene: 7. CDR3 length: 15 amino acids. This chain's CDR3 is CASSWGDSLNQPQHF. CDR3 nucleotides: TGTGCCAGCAGCTGGGGGGACAGCCTAAATCAGCCCCAGCATTTT. The full variable domain, with the rest looked up from reference TRBV5-8 and TRBJ1-5, is EAGVTQSPTHLIKTRGQQATLRCSPISGHTSVYWYQQALGLGLQFLLWYDEGEERNRGNFPPRFSGRQFPNYSSELNVNALELEDSALYLCASSWGDSLNQPQHFGDGTRLSIL.

This clone appeared once. For the CDR3, the DNA is TGTGCCAGCAGCACCCAATCTTTGACAGTAATGAACACTGAAGCTTTCTTT. Translation gives CASSTQSLTVMNTEAFF. The chain joins TRBV5-5 to TRBJ1-1, with D possibly matching TRBD1 (5 bases). The CDR3 contains 17 residues. V dropped 4 bases and J dropped 0 bases, with 19 bases sitting between them. Germline CDR1 is SGHKS and CDR2 is YYEKEE (reference sequence).

This rearrangement joins TRBV30 to TRBJ1-4; D is perhaps TRBD1 (5 bases). Deletions cut 0 bases from V and 3 bases from J, with 8 bases between. The CDR3 is 14 residues long. Germline CDR1 reads GTSNPN; CDR2 reads SVGIG (reference sequence). Here the CDR3 reads CAWSVTGANEKLFF. The DNA of the CDR3 is TGTGCCTGGAGTGTAACGGGGGCTAATGAAAAACTGTTTTTT. Complete variable domain (other parts from reference TRBV30 and TRBJ1-4): SQTIHQWPATLVQPVGSPLSLECTVEGTSNPNLYWYRQAAGRGLQLLFYSVGIGQISSEVPQNLSASRPQDRQFILSSKKLLLSDSGFYLCAWSVTGANEKLFFGSGTQLSVL.

The gene calls are TRBV27 and TRBJ1-4, with D uncertain. The V gene's germline CDR1 is MNHEY and CDR2 SMNVEV (reference sequence). The CDR3 has 12 residues. With 5 bases removed from V and 8 bases from J, the gap between germline ends came to 9 bases. The CDR3 loop reads CASSTRGEKLFF. For the CDR3, the DNA is TGTGCCAGCAGTACCCGAGGGGAAAAACTGTTTTTT.

J is TRBJ2-1 and V is TRBV7-2; tentative D call: TRBD2 (5 bases). This CDR3 comprises 14 residues. CDR1 and CDR2 from the germline V gene are SGHTA and FQGNSA. Trimming shortened V by 5 bases and J by 1 base, and 9 bases separated the two germline ends. The CDR3 coding sequence is TGTGCCAGCAGCCCCTGGGAGTCCTACAATGAGCAGTTCTTC. Translated, it gives CASSPWESYNEQFF.

The chain uses TRBV28 and TRBJ1-2; TRBD1 aligns across 8 bases. Germline loops: CDR1 MDHEN, CDR2 SYDVKM. The trim removed 3 bases at V and 2 bases at J, leaving 5 bases unmatched. The CDR3 loop spans 15 amino acids. The CDR3 DNA follows: TGTGCCAGCAGTTTGTTCCGGACAGGGAACTATGGCTACACCTTC. Residues: CASSLFRTGNYGYTF.

The chain carries TRBV11-3 and TRBJ2-7, with TRBD1 identical over 8 bases. Germline CDR1 and CDR2: SGHNT and YENEEA. The V segment lost 1 base and the J segment 2 bases; nucleotides outside the gene matches: 7. The CDR3 loop spans 16 amino acids. DNA of the CDR3: TGTGCCAGCAGCTTAGGCGGACAGGGACCCCCCTACGAGCAGTACTTC. This sequence encodes CASSLGGQGPPYEQYF. Combining the CDR3 with reference TRBV11-3 and TRBJ2-7 gives the whole variable domain EAGVVQSPRYKIIEKKQPVAFWCNPISGHNTLYWYLQNLGQGPELLIRYENEEAVDDSQLPKDRFSAERLKGVDSTLKIQPAELGDSAVYLCASSLGGQGPPYEQYFGPGTRLTVT.

This chain uses TRBV10-3 with TRBJ2-5; D perhaps matches TRBD1 (5 bases). Trimming cost V 4 bases and J 2 bases, with 14 bases left between them. The germline V gene encodes CDR1 ENHRY and CDR2 SYGVKD. The CDR3 runs to 15 residues. CDR3 nucleotides: TGTGCCATCAGTGGGCAGGGCCCGCTACAAGAGACCCAGTACTTC. Encoded protein: CAISGQGPLQETQYF.